This T cell receptor beta chain originates from a study of shared clonotypes between healthy human individuals. In the study overall: CD8 memory received one plate per donor, CD8 naive two, CD4 memory three and CD4 naive three. Study-wide results and caveats: A reduction in generation probabilities was seen for non-shared clonotypes relative to those shared by all four donors. Relative to memory subsets, naive subsets generally showed larger estimated richness.

The deep-level immunoSEQ assay was used. Clones were sequenced by immunoSEQ multiplex PCR, and TCRdb holds only the in-frame ones, with some missing. Of more than 500,000 clones listed, 85% to 95% are singletons. CD45RO-negative, CCR7-positively selected cells formed the naive CD8 fraction, excluding terminally differentiated effector memory CD45RA+ cells. In the case of this clone: Its specificity is unknown.

This TCR derives from a woman aged 30 to 39 in good health. Sequenced material: naive CD8+ T cells sorted from blood.

This CDR3 reads CASGDTWETQYF. CDR3 in DNA: TGTGCCAGCGGAGATACTTGGGAGACCCAGTACTTC. The genes are TRBV27 and TRBJ2-5; no reliable D call. Trimming took off 8 bases at V and 5 bases at J, with 12 bases between the two ends. Germline V gene data show CDR1 as MNHEY and CDR2 as SMNVEV (reference sequence). This CDR3 region has 12 residues.